This is a list of T cell receptor beta chains from one sample in a study of CD8 T cells in Susac syndrome. TCRdb redid the calling of the immunoSEQ multiplex PCR reads with MiXCR, one entry per CDR3 protein. The table has around 130,000 distinct CDR3 sequences, roughly 95% seen once. Sequencing used CD4+ T cells from PBMCs. These receptors came from a human donor with Susac syndrome. The CDR3 runs from the conserved cysteine through the conserved F or W. Fields, in order: CDR3 protein, CDR3 DNA, J gene, V gene, clone size, D gene. The D gene is left open where the match is weak. The size of a clone is reported for some rows only, either as once, few or many, or as a class for expanded clones.

cdr3_aa: CSARDRVGYTF
cdr3_nt: TGCAGTGCAAGGGACAGGGTTGGCTACACCTTC
j_call: TRBJ1-2
v_call: TRBV20-1
clone_size: .
d_call: TRBD1

cdr3_aa: CASRLAGGQTGTQETQYF
cdr3_nt: TGTGCCAGCAGACTAGCGGGAGGACAAACCGGAACACAAGAGACCCAGTACTTC
j_call: TRBJ2-5
v_call: TRBV28
clone_size: .
d_call: TRBD2

cdr3_aa: CASSSPGQGSYEQYF
cdr3_nt: TGTGCCAGCAGTTCTCCGGGACAGGGCTCCTACGAGCAGTACTTC
j_call: TRBJ2-7
v_call: TRBV6-5
clone_size: .
d_call: TRBD1

cdr3_aa: CATSKPLDGGNTIYF
cdr3_nt: TGTGCCACCAGCAAGCCCCTGGACGGAGGAAACACCATATATTTT
j_call: TRBJ1-3
v_call: TRBV15
clone_size: .
d_call: .

cdr3_aa: CSVRSGVGSYTQYF
cdr3_nt: TGCAGCGTCCGCAGCGGGGTGGGTTCATATACCCAGTACTTC
j_call: TRBJ2-5
v_call: TRBV29-1
clone_size: .
d_call: TRBD2

cdr3_aa: CSASGSLLSLNEQFF
cdr3_nt: TGCAGTGCTTCCGGGTCCCTTCTATCGTTGAATGAGCAGTTCTTC
j_call: TRBJ2-1
v_call: TRBV20-1
clone_size: .
d_call: .

cdr3_aa: CSVTTGLADTDTQYF
cdr3_nt: TGCAGCGTGACTACTGGACTAGCGGACACAGATACGCAGTATTTT
j_call: TRBJ2-3
v_call: TRBV29-1
clone_size: .
d_call: TRBD2

cdr3_aa: CASSANAYNEQFF
cdr3_nt: TGTGCCAGCAGCGCGAATGCGTACAATGAGCAGTTCTTC
j_call: TRBJ2-1
v_call: TRBV9
clone_size: .
d_call: .

cdr3_aa: CATRVLDPGLLTDYEQYF
cdr3_nt: TGTGCCACCAGAGTTCTAGACCCGGGATTGCTAACGGATTACGAGCAGTACTTC
j_call: TRBJ2-7
v_call: TRBV24-1
clone_size: .
d_call: .

cdr3_aa: CASSPYRRGYTGELFF
cdr3_nt: TGTGCCAGCAGTCCTTACCGACGGGGGTATACCGGGGAGCTGTTTTTT
j_call: TRBJ2-2
v_call: TRBV27
clone_size: .
d_call: .

cdr3_aa: CASSADRDGYGYTF
cdr3_nt: TGTGCCAGCAGCGCCGACAGGGACGGCTATGGCTACACCTTC
j_call: TRBJ1-2
v_call: TRBV7-9
clone_size: .
d_call: TRBD1

cdr3_aa: CSASWDSESDTQYF
cdr3_nt: TGCAGTGCTAGTTGGGACAGCGAATCAGATACGCAGTATTTT
j_call: TRBJ2-3
v_call: TRBV20-1
clone_size: .
d_call: TRBD1

cdr3_aa: CASSLAGSSYEQYF
cdr3_nt: TGTGCCAGCAGCTTAGCGGGGAGCTCCTACGAGCAGTACTTC
j_call: TRBJ2-7
v_call: TRBV7-9
clone_size: few
d_call: .

cdr3_aa: CSAPVVAYEQYF
cdr3_nt: TGCAGTGCCCCGGTCGTCGCCTACGAGCAGTACTTC
j_call: TRBJ2-7
v_call: TRBV20-1
clone_size: .
d_call: .

cdr3_aa: CASSKTGGANVLTF
cdr3_nt: TGTGCCAGCAGTAAAACGGGGGGGGCCAACGTCCTGACTTTC
j_call: TRBJ2-6
v_call: TRBV6-2/TRBV6-3
clone_size: .
d_call: .

cdr3_aa: CASSLGLKDEQYF
cdr3_nt: TGCGCCAGCAGCTTGGGCCTGAAGGACGAGCAGTACTTC
j_call: TRBJ2-7
v_call: TRBV5-1
clone_size: .
d_call: .

cdr3_aa: CASSLTGGDETQYF
cdr3_nt: TGCGCCAGCAGCTTGACAGGGGGAGATGAGACCCAGTACTTC
j_call: TRBJ2-5
v_call: TRBV5-1
clone_size: .
d_call: TRBD1

cdr3_aa: CATGGDSYYGYTF
cdr3_nt: TGTGCCACCGGAGGGGACAGCTACTATGGCTACACCTTC
j_call: TRBJ1-2
v_call: TRBV24-1
clone_size: .
d_call: TRBD1

cdr3_aa: CASSPFVTNEKLFF
cdr3_nt: TGTGCCAGCAGCCCCTTTGTTACCAATGAAAAACTGTTTTTT
j_call: TRBJ1-4
v_call: TRBV12-3/TRBV12-4
clone_size: .
d_call: .

cdr3_aa: CASGDQETQYF
cdr3_nt: TGTGCCAGCGGGGATCAAGAGACCCAGTACTTC
j_call: TRBJ2-5
v_call: TRBV28
clone_size: .
d_call: .

cdr3_aa: CSVGTGGTEAFF
cdr3_nt: TGCAGCGTGGGGACAGGGGGTACTGAAGCTTTCTTT
j_call: TRBJ1-1
v_call: TRBV29-1
clone_size: .
d_call: TRBD1

cdr3_aa: CSVALAPETQYF
cdr3_nt: TGCAGCGTTGCACTAGCCCCAGAGACCCAGTACTTC
j_call: TRBJ2-5
v_call: TRBV29-1
clone_size: .
d_call: .

cdr3_aa: CAWSLRGGYGYTF
cdr3_nt: TGTGCCTGGAGTCTGAGGGGGGGGTATGGCTACACCTTC
j_call: TRBJ1-2
v_call: TRBV30
clone_size: .
d_call: .

cdr3_aa: CASSLDVLSYTF
cdr3_nt: TGTGCCAGCAGCTTGGACGTCCTGAGCTACACCTTC
j_call: TRBJ1-2
v_call: TRBV7-9
clone_size: .
d_call: .

cdr3_aa: CASSLAGVDTQYF
cdr3_nt: TGTGCCAGCAGCTTAGCGGGAGTAGATACGCAGTATTTT
j_call: TRBJ2-3
v_call: TRBV7-8
clone_size: few
d_call: .

cdr3_aa: CSVEDYRGRIRDTQYF
cdr3_nt: TGCAGCGTTGAAGATTACCGGGGGAGAATTCGAGATACGCAGTATTTT
j_call: TRBJ2-3
v_call: TRBV29-1
clone_size: .
d_call: .

cdr3_aa: CALANYGYTF
cdr3_nt: TGTGCCTTAGCTAACTATGGCTACACCTTC
j_call: TRBJ1-2
v_call: TRBV30
clone_size: .
d_call: .

cdr3_aa: CASSRTAAHEQYF
cdr3_nt: TGTGCCAGCAGCCGCACGGCAGCGCACGAGCAGTACTTC
j_call: TRBJ2-7
v_call: TRBV3-1
clone_size: .
d_call: .

cdr3_aa: CATSRDRAGSGSLREQYF
cdr3_nt: TGTGCCACCAGCAGAGATCGAGCGGGTTCAGGTTCGCTACGAGAGCAGTACTTC
j_call: TRBJ2-7
v_call: TRBV15
clone_size: once
d_call: .

cdr3_aa: CASSFAAGPDGYGYTF
cdr3_nt: TGTGCCAGCAGTTTCGCCGCAGGGCCTGATGGCTATGGCTACACCTTC
j_call: TRBJ1-2
v_call: TRBV6-5
clone_size: .
d_call: .

cdr3_aa: CATSRDSGRSHNEQFF
cdr3_nt: TGTGCCACCAGCAGAGACAGCGGGAGGTCTCACAATGAGCAGTTCTTC
j_call: TRBJ2-1
v_call: TRBV15
clone_size: .
d_call: TRBD2

cdr3_aa: CASRGPLRNNEQFF
cdr3_nt: TGTGCCAGCAGAGGCCCCCTTCGGAACAATGAGCAGTTCTTC
j_call: TRBJ2-1
v_call: TRBV6-2/TRBV6-3
clone_size: .
d_call: .

cdr3_aa: CASSLEGRQPQHF
cdr3_nt: TGTGCCAGCAGCTTGGAGGGTCGGCAGCCCCAGCATTTT
j_call: TRBJ1-5
v_call: TRBV5-8
clone_size: .
d_call: .

cdr3_aa: CASSRWGQETQYF
cdr3_nt: TGTGCCAGCAGTCGTTGGGGGCAAGAGACCCAGTACTTC
j_call: TRBJ2-5
v_call: TRBV28
clone_size: .
d_call: .

cdr3_aa: CASSALERESHEQYF
cdr3_nt: TGTGCCAGCAGTGCCTTGGAGCGGGAGTCCCACGAGCAGTACTTC
j_call: TRBJ2-7
v_call: TRBV25-1
clone_size: .
d_call: TRBD2

cdr3_aa: CASSSDSNYGYTF
cdr3_nt: TGTGCCAGCAGCTCGGACAGCAACTATGGCTACACCTTC
j_call: TRBJ1-2
v_call: TRBV6-5
clone_size: .
d_call: .

cdr3_aa: CSVGLAGRWETQYF
cdr3_nt: TGCAGCGTTGGGCTAGCGGGACGGTGGGAGACCCAGTACTTC
j_call: TRBJ2-5
v_call: TRBV29-1
clone_size: .
d_call: TRBD2

cdr3_aa: CASSLTERQFF
cdr3_nt: TGTGCCAGCAGCCTTACTGAGCGTCAGTTCTTC
j_call: TRBJ2-1
v_call: TRBV7-8
clone_size: .
d_call: .

cdr3_aa: CASTRLAGQETQYF
cdr3_nt: TGTGCCAGCACCAGACTAGCGGGTCAAGAGACCCAGTACTTC
j_call: TRBJ2-5
v_call: TRBV6-1
clone_size: .
d_call: TRBD2

cdr3_aa: CASSLQGGGEKLFF
cdr3_nt: TGCGCCAGCAGCTTACAGGGGGGTGGTGAAAAACTGTTTTTT
j_call: TRBJ1-4
v_call: TRBV5-1
clone_size: .
d_call: TRBD1

cdr3_aa: CSARDPAGVLDEQFF
cdr3_nt: TGCAGTGCTAGAGATCCCGCGGGAGTTTTAGATGAGCAGTTCTTC
j_call: TRBJ2-1
v_call: TRBV20-1
clone_size: .
d_call: TRBD2

cdr3_aa: CASSKPTGGREQFF
cdr3_nt: TGTGCCAGCAGCAAACCAACAGGGGGTCGGGAGCAGTTCTTC
j_call: TRBJ2-1
v_call: TRBV6-5
clone_size: .
d_call: TRBD1

cdr3_aa: CASSPSPLAYNEQFF
cdr3_nt: TGTGCCAGCAGCCCGTCCCCACTAGCTTACAATGAGCAGTTCTTC
j_call: TRBJ2-1
v_call: TRBV14
clone_size: .
d_call: .

cdr3_aa: CASSPGLAGPYEQYF
cdr3_nt: TGTGCCAGCAGCCCGGGACTAGCGGGACCCTACGAGCAGTACTTC
j_call: TRBJ2-7
v_call: TRBV7-9
clone_size: .
d_call: TRBD2

cdr3_aa: CASSWSSDSNQPQHF
cdr3_nt: TGCGCCAGCAGCTGGAGCAGCGATAGCAATCAGCCCCAGCATTTT
j_call: TRBJ1-5
v_call: TRBV5-1
clone_size: .
d_call: .